This T cell receptor beta chain was recovered during a study of T cell changes during pregnancy in multiple sclerosis. The protocol was immunoSEQ multiplex PCR, while the TCRdb copy is restricted to in-frame clones and leaves out a portion. The table has under 75,000 clones, around 91% seen once. The germline V gene has CDR1 KGHSH and CDR2 LQKENI. The CDR3 totals 15 residues. Between the trimmed V and J ends, which lost 2 bases and 3 bases, there was a span of 11 bases. This TCR came from a female donor in good health, enrolled as a control in a pregnancy study. V and J are TRBV18 and TRBJ1-5; D call uncertain. The sample here was peripheral blood, taken in the third trimester of pregnancy. The CDR3 spells CASSPGLTSNQPQHF. CDR3 nucleotides: TGTGCCAGCTCACCAGGCTTGACATCCAATCAGCCCCAGCATTTT.